Listed below are T cell receptor beta chains from one sample, sequenced in a study of Ad26.COV2.S vaccination and SARS-CoV-2 variants. Profiled with immunoSEQ multiplex PCR; TCRdb holds only in-frame clones, not every one. The table has a few hundred thousand clones, approximately 87% seen once. The material sequenced was peripheral blood, taken in a trial of Ad26.COV2.S vaccine versus placebo. The receptors were gathered from a person aged 18-60 years who received the Ad26.COV2.S COVID-19 vaccine or a placebo. The CDR3 runs from the conserved cysteine through the conserved F or W. Fields, in order: V gene, clone size, D gene, J gene, CDR3 DNA, CDR3 protein. A D gene is named only where the DNA matches it firmly. Clone size is stated in some rows and not others, as once, few, many or a class when expanded.

V: TRBV6-1; size: .; D: .; J: TRBJ2-7; DNA: TGTGCCAGCAGTGAAATGGGCCACCATTACGAGCAGTACTTC; CDR3: CASSEMGHHYEQYF
V: TRBV3-1/TRBV3-2; size: once; D: .; J: TRBJ1-6; DNA: TGTGCCAGCAGAACTAGACAGGCCTATTCACCCCTCCACTTT; CDR3: CASRTRQAYSPLHF
V: TRBV28; size: .; D: TRBD1; J: TRBJ2-1; DNA: TGTGCCAGCAGCGGAAACCGGGACAGGACGTTCTTC; CDR3: CASSGNRDRTFF
V: TRBV7-2; size: .; D: .; J: TRBJ1-2; DNA: TGTGCCAGCAGCTTAGATCGGGACACTTCCCACTATGGCTACACCTTC; CDR3: CASSLDRDTSHYGYTF
V: TRBV18; size: .; D: .; J: TRBJ1-2; DNA: TGTGCCAGCTCACCAAGTGATCTTGGCTACACCTTC; CDR3: CASSPSDLGYTF
V: TRBV5-5; size: .; D: .; J: TRBJ2-3; DNA: TGTGCCAGCAGCTTAGCTTCTTTCGATACGCAGTATTTT; CDR3: CASSLASFDTQYF
V: TRBV29-1; size: once; D: .; J: TRBJ1-3; DNA: TGCAGCGTTGAAGAGACCTACTCTGGAAACACCATATATTTT; CDR3: CSVEETYSGNTIYF
V: TRBV19; size: .; D: .; J: TRBJ2-3; DNA: TGTGCCAGTAGACAGGGTCCTAGCACAGATACGCAGTATTTT; CDR3: CASRQGPSTDTQYF
V: TRBV9; size: .; D: .; J: TRBJ2-2; DNA: TGTGCCAGCAGTATAACGGGACCTACGAACACCGGGGAGCTGTTTTTT; CDR3: CASSITGPTNTGELFF
V: TRBV9; size: once; D: .; J: TRBJ2-3; DNA: TGTGCCAGCAGCGTTGCTGGCACAGATACGCAGTATTTT; CDR3: CASSVAGTDTQYF
V: TRBV19; size: .; D: .; J: TRBJ1-6; DNA: TGTGCCAGTAGTATAGCAGGCAGGGGCAATTCACCCCTCCACTTT; CDR3: CASSIAGRGNSPLHF
V: TRBV4-3; size: once; D: .; J: TRBJ1-5; DNA: TGCGCCAGCAGCCCAGAGGAGGGGCGTCAGCCCCAGCATTTT; CDR3: CASSPEEGRQPQHF
V: TRBV6-5; size: .; D: .; J: TRBJ1-2; DNA: TGTGCCAGCAGTTACTCTGGGCCCAGACGGGGCTACACCTTC; CDR3: CASSYSGPRRGYTF
V: TRBV11-2; size: .; D: TRBD1; J: TRBJ2-2; DNA: TGTGCCAGCAGCCGATCCGGGACAGACACCGGGGAGCTGTTTTTT; CDR3: CASSRSGTDTGELFF
V: TRBV12-5; size: .; D: TRBD1; J: TRBJ2-1; DNA: TGTGCTAGTGGTAGCGCCGGGACAGGGGGCATCGATGAGCAGTTCTTC; CDR3: CASGSAGTGGIDEQFF
V: TRBV5-1; size: .; D: .; J: TRBJ2-3; DNA: TGCGCCAGCAGCCGTCTGGGGAGTGGCACAGATACGCAGTATTTT; CDR3: CASSRLGSGTDTQYF
V: TRBV7-2; size: .; D: TRBD2; J: TRBJ2-5; DNA: TGTGCCAGCAGCCCGGGCGGGGGGGCCGGAGAGACCCAGTACTTC; CDR3: CASSPGGGAGETQYF
V: TRBV30; size: .; D: .; J: TRBJ1-1; DNA: TGTGCCTGGAGTGTACTCCAGGAAGCTTTCTTT; CDR3: CAWSVLQEAFF
V: TRBV2; size: .; D: .; J: TRBJ1-1; DNA: TGTGCCAGCTTAGTAGGGGGCACTGAAGCTTTCTTT; CDR3: CASLVGGTEAFF
V: TRBV28; size: .; D: .; J: TRBJ1-5; DNA: TGTGCCAGCAGTTTATTGCCACAGGGCAATCAGCCCCAGCATTTT; CDR3: CASSLLPQGNQPQHF
V: TRBV5-6; size: .; D: TRBD1; J: TRBJ1-4; DNA: TGTGCCAGCAGCCGGACAGGGCCCTGGGCAACTAATGAAAAACTGTTTTTT; CDR3: CASSRTGPWATNEKLFF
V: TRBV7-2; size: .; D: .; J: TRBJ2-2; DNA: TGTGCCAGCAGCGATGGCGTGGTCGGGGAGCTGTTTTTT; CDR3: CASSDGVVGELFF
V: TRBV7-3; size: .; D: .; J: TRBJ2-3; DNA: TGTGCCAGGACCTCCTTCAAGTCAGATACGCAGTATTTT; CDR3: CARTSFKSDTQYF
V: TRBV28; size: .; D: .; J: TRBJ2-7; DNA: TGTGCCAGCAGCTTACTAGTCCTGAGTGAGCAGTACTTC; CDR3: CASSLLVLSEQYF
V: TRBV5-8; size: .; D: TRBD1; J: TRBJ1-1; DNA: TGTGCCAGCAGTTTCTACAGGGGAAGCACTGAAGCTTTCTTT; CDR3: CASSFYRGSTEAFF
V: TRBV6-5; size: .; D: TRBD2; J: TRBJ2-5; DNA: TGTGCCAGCAGTTACTCGTGGGCGGGGGGCCGAGAGACCCAGTACTTC; CDR3: CASSYSWAGGRETQYF
V: TRBV10-2; size: few; D: TRBD1; J: TRBJ1-1; DNA: TGCGCCAGCAGTGAGAGACAGGGGGCGAGTTACACTGAAGCTTTCTTT; CDR3: CASSERQGASYTEAFF
V: TRBV6-2/TRBV6-3; size: .; D: TRBD1; J: TRBJ1-1; DNA: TGTGCCAGCAGTTACGTCTGGCAGGGGGATGAAGCTTTCTTT; CDR3: CASSYVWQGDEAFF
V: TRBV28; size: .; D: .; J: TRBJ2-1; DNA: TGTGCCAGCAGTTCATTGAGGGGGGGCTTCTATGAGCAGTTCTTC; CDR3: CASSSLRGGFYEQFF
V: TRBV10-3; size: .; D: TRBD1; J: TRBJ1-1; DNA: TGTGCCACCCACTTCGGACAGGCTCGCGACACTGAAGCTTTCTTT; CDR3: CATHFGQARDTEAFF
V: TRBV30; size: .; D: .; J: TRBJ1-6; DNA: TGTGCCTGGAGTGTCGATTTACACGCCGATTCACCCCTCCACTTT; CDR3: CAWSVDLHADSPLHF
V: TRBV19; size: .; D: .; J: TRBJ2-1; DNA: TGTGCCAGTTCTCAGGCGAACTCCTACAATGAGCAGTTCTTC; CDR3: CASSQANSYNEQFF
V: TRBV7-9; size: .; D: .; J: TRBJ1-2; DNA: TGTGCCAGCAGCCGGGACGTGGTCTATGGCTACACCTTC; CDR3: CASSRDVVYGYTF